A single sample is the source of the 25 T cell receptor beta chains below, sequenced in a study of T cell repertoires in cytomegalovirus infection. One entry per CDR3 protein, called by TCRdb with MiXCR from the reads. The sample holds nearly 700,000 distinct CDR3 sequences, 30% to 35% seen once. These receptors' antigens are unknown. Sample: cultured PBMCs, taken from culture after CMV antigen stimulation. The receptor set was obtained from a human donor in good health (CMV status not recorded). Some clones in this sample may be carry-over from other donors' samples.

This clonotype was counted a few times. This rearrangement joins TRBV28 to TRBJ1-1; D not resolved. V was shortened by 3 bases and J by 3 bases, with 8 bases between the two germline ends. This CDR3 has 13 amino acids. From germline, CDR1 is MDHEN and CDR2 SYDVKM. The CDR3 DNA reads as TGTGCCAGCAGTTTGGCCACGTACACTGAAGCTTTCTTT. Residues: CASSLATYTEAFF.

The sample holds a few counts of this clonotype. At one boundary the junction diverges from the germline segment, which might be a read error. V is TRBV19 and J is TRBJ1-2; D is ambiguous. The germline V gene encodes CDR1 LNHDA and CDR2 SQIVND (reference sequence). This CDR3 region has 15 residues. DNA of the CDR3: TGTGCCAGTAGAACCGGACGGACTCCAGACTATGGCTGCACCTTC. Protein: CASRTGRTPDYGCTF. Supplemented by reference TRBV19 and TRBJ1-2, the full variable domain reads DGGITQSPKYLFRKEGQNVTLSCEQNLNHDAMYWYRQDPGQGLRLIYYSQIVNDFQKGDIAEGYSVSREKKESFPLTVTSAQKNPTAFYLCASRTGRTPDYGCTFGSGTRLTVV.

This clonotype was recorded a few times. CDR3 sequence reads: CASSYPRLPGLAGIMGNEQFF. The CDR3 DNA follows: TGTGCCAGCAGTTACCCGCGACTACCGGGACTAGCGGGTATAATGGGCAATGAGCAGTTCTTC. V gene TRBV6-2 or TRBV6-3 combines with J gene TRBJ2-1; 12 bases match TRBD2. The germline gives CDR1 MNHEY, CDR2 SVGEGT. The CDR3 has 21 residues. V was clipped by 2 bases and J by 6 bases; unmatched bases: 20.

The J gene is TRBJ2-1, the V gene TRBV20-1; D call uncertain. The CDR3 sequence is 11 residues long. Trimming pared 0 bases from V and 12 bases from J, leaving 9 bases between. CDR1 and CDR2 (germline): DFQATT, SNEGSKA (reference sequence). In DNA form, the CDR3 reads TGCAGTGCTAGAGAAGTCTCGGTGCAGTTCTTC. Translation: CSAREVSVQFF.

V usage is TRBV20-1 and J usage is TRBJ1-1; D perhaps matches TRBD1 (6 bases). The CDR3 has 13 amino acids. V was cut by 6 bases and J by 2 bases, with 13 bases left in between. Germline values: CDR1 DFQATT, CDR2 SNEGSKA (reference sequence). In nucleotides, the CDR3 is TGCAGTGCACGTCCGGACAGCAACACTGAAGCTTTCTTT. This codes for CSARPDSNTEAFF.

Comments on this clonotype: The junction shows a germline mismatch at one end, possibly a read error. The CDR3 spells CSANAPGHLNYGNTF. DNA of the CDR3: TGCAGTGCAAACGCACCGGGACACCTTAACTATGGCAACACCTTC. The chain recombines TRBV20-1 with TRBJ1-2; tentatively, D is TRBD1 (6 bases). The length of the CDR3 is 15 residues. Germline V gene data show CDR1 as DFQATT and CDR2 as SNEGSKA (reference sequence).

This clonotype was detected ten times or more. CDR3 region: CASSLDPTFDEQYF. In DNA form, the CDR3 reads TGTGCCAGCAGCCTCGACCCTACCTTCGACGAGCAGTACTTC. The gene calls are TRBV7-2 and TRBJ2-7; D is ambiguous. The V end lost 5 bases, the J end lost 5 bases, and 16 bases lay between the germline ends. Germline V lookup: CDR1 SGHTA, CDR2 FQGNSA. CDR3 length: 14 amino acids.

The chain has TRBV6-5 and TRBJ1-4; D is unresolved. CDR1 and CDR2 (germline): MNHEY, SVGAGI. The CDR3 sequence is 15 residues long. V lost 4 bases to trimming and J lost 4 bases, with 13 bases between them. CDR3 amino acids: CASSLDRRNNEKLFF. The CDR3 nucleotides are TGTGCCAGCAGTTTGGATCGACGGAATAATGAAAAACTGTTTTTT.

This clonotype was found many times. The chain has TRBV7-2 and TRBJ2-1; 7 positions match TRBD2. This CDR3 has 15 amino acids. Per germline, CDR1 SGHTA and CDR2 FQGNSA. Trimming took 0 bases from V and 6 from J; bases not matched to a gene: 5. The CDR3 DNA is TGTGCCAGCAGCTTAGCGTCGGGGGGAGGCAATGAGCAGTTCTTC. Translating it yields CASSLASGGGNEQFF. Combining the CDR3 with reference TRBV7-2 and TRBJ2-1 gives the whole variable domain GAGVSQSPSNKVTEKGKDVELRCDPISGHTALYWYRQSLGQGLEFLIYFQGNSAPDKSGLPSDRFSAERTGGSVSTLTIQRTQQEDSAVYLCASSLASGGGNEQFFGPGTRLTVL.

This rearrangement joins TRBV4-1 to TRBJ1-5; D gene uncertain. The CDR3 runs 14 residues. Per germline, CDR1 MGHRA and CDR2 YSYEKL. V dropped 1 base and J dropped 5 bases, with 9 bases sitting between them. The CDR3 region is CASSQGVYDQPQHF. CDR3 DNA sequence: TGCGCCAGCAGCCAAGGCGTTTACGATCAGCCCCAGCATTTT.

V gene TRBV10-3 combines with J gene TRBJ2-5; 7 bases are shared with TRBD1. This CDR3 contains 13 residues. Trimming cost V 3 bases and J 3 bases; bases outside gene matches: 1. Germline V gene lookup returns CDR1 ENHRY and CDR2 SYGVKD. CDR3 protein: CAISEGTEETQYF. The CDR3 coding sequence is TGTGCCATCAGTGAAGGGACAGAAGAGACCCAGTACTTC.

This clonotype was counted only a few times. V gene TRBV28 combines with J gene TRBJ2-5; D possibly corresponds to TRBD2 (6 bases). Germline CDR1 is MDHEN and CDR2 is SYDVKM. The CDR3 has 15 residues. V lost 6 bases and J lost 5, with 19 bases in between. The DNA for the CDR3 is TGTGCCAGCAGGCGACCTACAGCGGGTGTGGAGACCCAGTACTTC. As protein: CASRRPTAGVETQYF. The whole variable domain, filled in from reference TRBV28 and TRBJ2-5, reads DVKVTQSSRYLVKRTGEKVFLECVQDMDHENMFWYRQDPGLGLRLIYFSYDVKMKEKGDIPEGYSVSREKKERFSLILESASTNQTSMYLCASRRPTAGVETQYFGPGTRLLVL.

The table lists this clonotype with a few counts. The chain combines TRBV7-9 with TRBJ2-2; no firm D call. Germline assignment: CDR1 SEHNR and CDR2 FQNEAQ (reference sequence). The CDR3 contains 16 residues. The ends were cut back, 5 bases at V and 4 bases at J, with 17 bases in the middle. In nucleotides, the CDR3 is TGTGCCAGCAGCGCCGACTCGGACGTAGGCACCGGGGAGCTGTTTTTT. It codes for CASSADSDVGTGELFF.

This clonotype was detected a few times. V and J are TRBV12-3 or TRBV12-4 and TRBJ1-4, with TRBD1 matching over 7 bases. CDR3 length equals 15 residues. Trimming cost V 4 bases and J 7 bases; bases outside gene matches: 9. The CDR3 loop is CASSSTRQGGEKLFF. The CDR3 DNA reads as TGTGCCAGCAGTTCCACGCGACAGGGAGGTGAAAAACTGTTTTTT.

This rearrangement joins TRBV10-3 to TRBJ2-3, with 8 positions matching TRBD2. The CDR3 has 14 residues. V lost 3 bases, J lost 5 bases, and 4 bases stayed unmatched. Germline CDR1 and CDR2: ENHRY and SYGVKD. In nucleotides, the CDR3 is TGTGCCATCAGTGAAGAACGGGAGGGAGATACGCAGTATTTT. It yields the protein CAISEEREGDTQYF.

The chain couples TRBV2 to TRBJ2-1; 7 bases match TRBD1. The germline gives CDR1 SNHLY, CDR2 FYNNEI. Trimming cost V 10 bases and J 4 bases; bases outside gene matches: 13. The CDR3 length is 15 residues. CDR3 DNA: TGTGCCACTCGAGAAACAGGGGCGCGTTACAATGAGCAGTTCTTC. Protein sequence: CATRETGARYNEQFF.

This chain links TRBV14 with TRBJ2-1, with 11 bases matching TRBD2. V was clipped by 0 bases and J by 6 bases; unmatched bases: 4. CDR1 is SGHDN and CDR2 is FVKESK in the germline V gene. The CDR3 has 16 amino acids. The CDR3 nucleotides read TGTGCCAGCAGCCAAGAAGGAGGACTAGCGGGCAATGAGCAGTTCTTC. Its translation is CASSQEGGLAGNEQFF.

This chain connects TRBV29-1 to TRBJ1-4, with no clear D. This CDR3 comprises 12 residues. Germline V gene data show CDR1 as SQVTM and CDR2 as ANQGSEA. The V and J ends lost 3 bases and 8 bases respectively, with 10 bases between them. The CDR3 region has the DNA TGCAGCGTTGAGTCGGGTAGGGAAAAACTGTTTTTT. Residues: CSVESGREKLFF.

This clonotype was seen many times. V gene TRBV7-2 combines with J gene TRBJ2-5, with D tentatively TRBD2 (7 bases). The length of the CDR3 is 14 residues. The ends were cut back, 3 bases at V and 1 base at J, with 9 bases in the middle. Germline CDR1 reads SGHTA; CDR2 reads FQGNSA. Here the CDR3 DNA reads TGTGCCAGCAGCTTGGGAGGGGGCCAAGAGACCCAGTACTTC. It encodes CASSLGGGQETQYF.

The gene calls are TRBV6-1 and TRBJ2-5, with D tentatively TRBD1 (6 bases). From germline, CDR1 is MNHNS and CDR2 SASEGT. The CDR3 loop spans 15 amino acids. The V end was cut by 2 bases, the J end by 1 base, with 11 bases between. The CDR3 coding sequence is TGTGCCAGCAGTGAAAAAGGCAGGGGCCAAGAGACCCAGTACTTC. It is translated as CASSEKGRGQETQYF.

The V call is TRBV20-1, the J call TRBJ2-7, with 10 bases matching TRBD2. The CDR3 spans 14 residues. Germline V gene sequence: CDR1 DFQATT, CDR2 SNEGSKA (reference sequence). V was clipped by 3 bases and J by 9 bases; unmatched bases: 11. The CDR3 sequence is CSARESGGASWQYF. As DNA, the CDR3 is TGCAGTGCTAGGGAAAGCGGGGGGGCCTCTTGGCAGTACTTC.

This clonotype has more than one count but fewer than ten. J is TRBJ2-1 and V is TRBV29-1; D is ambiguous. Between the trimmed V and J ends, which lost 6 bases and 7 bases, there was a span of 7 bases. This CDR3 region has 10 residues. The germline CDR1 and CDR2 sequences are SQVTM and ANQGSEA. The CDR3 here is CSVGKNEQFF. The CDR3 bases are TGCAGCGTAGGCAAGAATGAGCAGTTCTTC.

V and J are TRBV7-2 and TRBJ2-3; D is undetermined. The germline V gene encodes CDR1 SGHTA and CDR2 FQGNSA. Trimming pared 4 bases from V and 0 bases from J, leaving 8 bases between. CDR3 size: 14 residues. CDR3 residues: CASSSQVSTDTQYF. CDR3 in DNA: TGTGCCAGCAGCTCACAAGTTAGCACAGATACGCAGTATTTT.

The rearrangement joins TRBV12-3 or TRBV12-4 to TRBJ1-5; tentative D call: TRBD1 (5 bases). With 4 bases removed from V and 7 bases from J, the gap between germline ends came to 14 bases. This CDR3 is built from 14 residues. CDR3 DNA: TGTGCCAGCAGTTCGACAGTAATAGAACAGCCCCAGCATTTT. It specifies CASSSTVIEQPQHF.

This clonotype was counted only a few times. The CDR3 spells CASRREAFTDTQYF. The DNA for the CDR3 is TGTGCCAGCAGGCGGGAGGCGTTCACAGATACGCAGTATTTT. The chain has TRBV12-3 or TRBV12-4 and TRBJ2-3; 8 bases match TRBD2. The junction had 4 bases not matched to a gene; V was cut back by 6 bases and J by 2 bases. The CDR3 loop spans 14 amino acids.